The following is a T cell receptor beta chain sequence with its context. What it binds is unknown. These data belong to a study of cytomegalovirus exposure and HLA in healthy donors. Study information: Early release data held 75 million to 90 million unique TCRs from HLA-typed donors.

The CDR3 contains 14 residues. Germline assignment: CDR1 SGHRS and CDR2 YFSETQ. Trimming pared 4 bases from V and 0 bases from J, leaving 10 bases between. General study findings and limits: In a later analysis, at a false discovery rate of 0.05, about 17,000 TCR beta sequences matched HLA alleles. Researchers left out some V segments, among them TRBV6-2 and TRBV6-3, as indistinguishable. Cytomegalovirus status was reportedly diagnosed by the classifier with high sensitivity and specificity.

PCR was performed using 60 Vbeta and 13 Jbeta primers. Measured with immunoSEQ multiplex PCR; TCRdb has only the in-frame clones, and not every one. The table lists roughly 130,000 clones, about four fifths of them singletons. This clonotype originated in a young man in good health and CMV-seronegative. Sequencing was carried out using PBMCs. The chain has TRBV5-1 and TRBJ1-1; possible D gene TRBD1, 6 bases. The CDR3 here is CASSADRVNTEAFF. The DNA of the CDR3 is TGCGCCAGCAGCGCGGACAGAGTGAACACTGAAGCTTTCTTT.